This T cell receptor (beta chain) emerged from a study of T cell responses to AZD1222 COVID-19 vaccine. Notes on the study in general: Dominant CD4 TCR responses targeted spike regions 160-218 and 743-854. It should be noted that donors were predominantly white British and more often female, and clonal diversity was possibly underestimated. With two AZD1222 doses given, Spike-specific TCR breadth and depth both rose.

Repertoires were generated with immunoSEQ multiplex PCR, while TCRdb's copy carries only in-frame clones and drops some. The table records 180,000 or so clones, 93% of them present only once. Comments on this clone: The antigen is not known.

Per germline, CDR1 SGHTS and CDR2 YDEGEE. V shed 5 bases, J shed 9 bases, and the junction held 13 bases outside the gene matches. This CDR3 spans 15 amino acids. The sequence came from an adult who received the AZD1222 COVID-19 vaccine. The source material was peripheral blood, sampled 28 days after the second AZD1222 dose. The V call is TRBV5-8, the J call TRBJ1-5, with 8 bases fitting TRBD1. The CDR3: CASRSLQGGSPPQHF. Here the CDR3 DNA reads TGTGCCAGCAGATCACTACAGGGGGGGAGCCCGCCCCAGCATTTT.